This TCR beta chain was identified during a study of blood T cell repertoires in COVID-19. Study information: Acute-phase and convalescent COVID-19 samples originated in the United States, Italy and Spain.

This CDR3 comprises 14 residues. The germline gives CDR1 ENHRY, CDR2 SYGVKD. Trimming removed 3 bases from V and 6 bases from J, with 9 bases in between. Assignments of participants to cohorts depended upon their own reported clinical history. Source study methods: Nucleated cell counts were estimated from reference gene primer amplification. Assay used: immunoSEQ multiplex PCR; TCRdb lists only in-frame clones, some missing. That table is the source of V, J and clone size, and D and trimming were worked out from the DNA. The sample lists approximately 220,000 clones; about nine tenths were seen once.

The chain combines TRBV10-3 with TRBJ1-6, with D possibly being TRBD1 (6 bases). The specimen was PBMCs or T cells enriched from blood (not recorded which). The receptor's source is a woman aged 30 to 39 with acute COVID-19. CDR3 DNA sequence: TGTGCCATCAGTGATCGGACAGCTAATTCACCCCTCCACTTT. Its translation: CAISDRTANSPLHF.